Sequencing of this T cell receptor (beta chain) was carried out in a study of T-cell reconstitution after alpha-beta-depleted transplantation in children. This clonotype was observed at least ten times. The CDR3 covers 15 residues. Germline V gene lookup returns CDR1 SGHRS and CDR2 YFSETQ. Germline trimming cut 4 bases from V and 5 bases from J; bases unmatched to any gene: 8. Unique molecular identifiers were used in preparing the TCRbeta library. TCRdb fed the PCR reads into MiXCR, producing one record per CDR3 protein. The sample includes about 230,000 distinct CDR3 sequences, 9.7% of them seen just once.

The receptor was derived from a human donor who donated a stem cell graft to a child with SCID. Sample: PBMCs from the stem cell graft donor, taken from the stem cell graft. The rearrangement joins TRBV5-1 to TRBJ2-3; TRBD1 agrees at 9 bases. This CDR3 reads CASSPGQGLRDTQYF. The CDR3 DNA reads TGCGCCAGCAGCCCGGGACAGGGTTTAAGAGATACGCAGTATTTT.